Following are 28 T cell receptor beta chains from one sample sequenced in a study of T cells in localized non-small cell lung cancer (dated by TCRdb to the early 2020s). The library came from the immunoSEQ multiplex PCR assay. This is the immuneACCESS table as TCRdb keeps it, with only in-frame sequences that have V and J called. A part of the clones is gone; compared with another copy, unresolved V genes explain less than half, and the rest is unexplained. Counted in this sample were under 45,000 clones; around 83% of them appeared once. Of the sample, almost 8% is held by the ten largest clones. The sample consisted of PBMCs, taken before any cancer treatment. All receptors come from a man between 40 and 70 years old with stage II lung adenocarcinoma.

This chain links TRBV6-1 with TRBJ1-2; 10 bases agree with TRBD1. Germline CDR1 and CDR2: MNHNS and SASEGT. The CDR3 has 14 residues. V lost 1 base and J lost 10; bases outside the gene matches: 6. The CDR3 DNA reads as TGTGCCAGCAGTGAAGTGGGACAGGGGCACGCCTACACCTTC. Translation gives CASSEVGQGHAYTF.

V usage is TRBV7-6 and J usage is TRBJ1-6; D is possibly TRBD1 (6 bases). V was pared by 5 bases and J by 5 bases, with 13 bases between. The CDR3 runs 15 residues. The germline V gene has CDR1 SGHVS and CDR2 FNYEAQ. CDR3 residues: CASSIGQIHNSPLHF. CDR3 DNA sequence: TGTGCCAGCAGCATTGGACAGATACATAATTCACCCCTCCACTTT.

The chain carries TRBV6-5 and TRBJ1-5; TRBD1 might be the D (5 bases). V was clipped by 6 bases and J by 5 bases, with 11 bases between them. Germline CDR1 is MNHEY and CDR2 is SVGAGI. The CDR3 extends over 13 amino acids. CDR3 sequence (DNA): TGTGCCAGCAGCCTCCAGGGAGATCAGCCCCAGCATTTT. Translated, it gives CASSLQGDQPQHF.

The CDR3 protein is CASSVEATRAGHTGELFF. In DNA, the CDR3 is TGTGCCAGCAGCGTAGAAGCGACTCGAGCGGGACACACCGGGGAGCTGTTTTTT. This chain uses TRBV9 with TRBJ2-2, with 7 bases aligning to TRBD2. CDR1 and CDR2 from the germline V gene are SGDLS and YYNGEE. The CDR3 totals 18 residues. The junction had 11 bases not matched to a gene; V was cut back by 0 bases and J by 3 bases.

The genes are TRBV7-6 and TRBJ2-1; 12 nucleotides match TRBD2. This CDR3 region has 15 residues. V was clipped by 4 bases and J by 12 bases; unmatched bases: 10. Germline V gene data show CDR1 as SGHVS and CDR2 as FNYEAQ. The CDR3 DNA is TGTGCCAGCAGCTCACGACTAGCGGGGGTGGGTTGGCAGTTCTTC. Protein product: CASSSRLAGVGWQFF.

This clone was seen more than once but under ten times. The rearrangement uses TRBV2 and TRBJ1-2, with 8 positions matching TRBD1. Trimming cost V 5 bases and J 4 bases; bases outside gene matches: 6. CDR3 length: 14 amino acids. CDR1 is SNHLY, CDR2 FYNNEI, per germline. The CDR3 coding sequence is TGTGCCAGCAGTCCCAGGGGGCGCGTCTATGGCTACACCTTC. The encoded protein is CASSPRGRVYGYTF.

The rearrangement uses TRBV6-5 and TRBJ2-7; 9 bases match TRBD1. There are 15 residues in the CDR3. Germline V CDR1 and CDR2: MNHEY, SVGAGI. Losses at the gene ends were 4 bases for V and 3 bases for J; bases not matched to a gene: 7. DNA for the CDR3: TGTGCCAGCAGTTTAGAGGGACAGGGTATCTACGAGCAGTACTTC. Translating it yields CASSLEGQGIYEQYF.

Sample share makes this clone medium-sized (0.01 to 0.1%). The chain joins TRBV7-9 to TRBJ2-7; 8 positions match TRBD2. V was clipped by 0 bases and J by 7 bases; unmatched bases: 8. The germline V gene encodes CDR1 SEHNR and CDR2 FQNEAQ (reference sequence). CDR3 length: 15 amino acids. The CDR3 loop reads CASSLASGGVEEQYF. CDR3 bases: TGTGCCAGCAGCTTAGCGTCGGGAGGGGTCGAGGAGCAGTACTTC.

This chain joins TRBV30 and TRBJ2-7, with TRBD2 identical over 13 bases. Germline V gene data show CDR1 as GTSNPN and CDR2 as SVGIG (reference sequence). The length of the CDR3 is 15 residues. With 3 bases clipped from V and 0 bases from J, the junction kept 2 bases outside the gene matches. The CDR3 loop is CAWSGTSGVSYEQYF. In DNA, the CDR3 is TGTGCCTGGAGCGGGACTAGCGGGGTCTCCTACGAGCAGTACTTC.

The V gene is TRBV27, the J gene TRBJ2-1; 15 bases agree with TRBD2. Germline V gene data show CDR1 as MNHEY and CDR2 as SMNVEV (reference sequence). This CDR3 region has 14 residues. V shed 5 bases, J shed 9 bases, and the junction held 2 bases outside the gene matches. CDR3 protein: CASSVGLAGGEQFF. In nucleotides, the CDR3 is TGTGCCAGCAGTGTGGGACTAGCGGGGGGTGAGCAGTTCTTC.

The rearrangement joins TRBV27 to TRBJ2-7; the D is unclear. The germline gives CDR1 MNHEY, CDR2 SMNVEV (reference sequence). The ends were cut back, 7 bases at V and 4 bases at J, with 11 bases in the middle. The CDR3 covers 12 residues. CDR3 region: CASTNSGYEQYF. CDR3 bases: TGTGCCAGCACCAACAGTGGTTACGAGCAGTACTTC.

The chain recombines TRBV9 with TRBJ2-2; D is undetermined. V was shortened by 4 bases and J by 7 bases, with 11 bases between the two germline ends. This CDR3 has 13 residues. CDR1 SGDLS and CDR2 YYNGEE come from the germline V gene. CDR3 region: CASSQDLSGELFF. The CDR3 DNA reads TGTGCCAGCAGCCAAGACCTAAGCGGGGAGCTGTTTTTT.

The gene calls are TRBV5-6 and TRBJ2-5; D unclear. This CDR3 is built from 14 residues. The ends were cut back, 0 bases at V and 3 bases at J, with 9 bases in the middle. Germline lookup yields CDR1 SGHDT and CDR2 YYEEEE. For the CDR3, the DNA is TGTGCCAGCAGCTTGGCTAACAGAGAAGAGACCCAGTACTTC. It yields the protein CASSLANREETQYF.

V and J are TRBV2 and TRBJ2-7; 10 nucleotides align to TRBD1. Germline trimming cut 3 bases from V and 7 bases from J; bases unmatched to any gene: 9. Germline V gene lookup returns CDR1 SNHLY and CDR2 FYNNEI. This CDR3 comprises 15 residues. Here the CDR3 reads CASSDDRGPTGEQYF. The CDR3, as DNA: TGTGCCAGCAGTGATGACAGGGGGCCTACGGGGGAGCAGTACTTC.

This CDR3 reads CASSGDSFSYEQYF. Here the CDR3 DNA reads TGTGCCAGCAGTGGGGACAGCTTTTCCTACGAGCAGTACTTC. The gene calls are TRBV28 and TRBJ2-7, with 7 positions matching TRBD1. Per the germline V gene, CDR1 is MDHEN and CDR2 is SYDVKM. After removal of 5 bases from V and 1 base from J, the junction contained 5 bases not matched to a gene. The CDR3 runs 14 residues.

This chain joins TRBV7-8 and TRBJ1-1; D not certain. Germline V gene data show CDR1 as SGHVS and CDR2 as FQNEAQ. V shed 5 bases and J shed 7 bases, with 17 bases lying between them. This CDR3 comprises 14 residues. CDR3 region: CASSGRVQGFEAFF. As DNA, the CDR3 is TGTGCCAGCAGCGGTCGTGTCCAAGGGTTTGAAGCTTTCTTT. Full variable domain (missing parts from reference TRBV7-8 and TRBJ1-1): GAGVSQSPRYKVAKRGQDVALRCDPISGHVSLFWYQQALGQGPEFLTYFQNEAQLDKSGLPSDRFFAERPEGSVSTLKIQRTQQEDSAVYLCASSGRVQGFEAFFGQGTRLTVV.

This chain joins TRBV28 and TRBJ2-3; 8 positions match TRBD2. Unmatched junction bases numbered 10, after V lost 8 bases and J lost 3 bases. This CDR3 is built from 15 residues. Germline V gene data show CDR1 as MDHEN and CDR2 as SYDVKM. This CDR3 reads CASATGGEGTDTQYF. The CDR3 region has the DNA TGTGCCAGCGCCACGGGGGGGGAAGGGACAGATACGCAGTATTTT.

This clone was observed a handful of times. The chain is built from TRBV28 and TRBJ2-1; TRBD2 aligns across 10 bases. Germline V gene data show CDR1 as MDHEN and CDR2 as SYDVKM. This CDR3 contains 14 residues. V shed 2 bases, J shed 6 bases, and the junction held 1 base outside the gene matches. CDR3 DNA: TGTGCCAGCAGTTTACAGCGGGAGGGCAATGAGCAGTTCTTC. As protein: CASSLQREGNEQFF.

This chain connects TRBV18 to TRBJ1-4; TRBD1 agrees at 9 bases. V dropped 1 base and J dropped 6; count of bases not matched to a gene: 9. Germline V gene lookup returns CDR1 KGHSH and CDR2 LQKENI. The CDR3 loop spans 17 amino acids. CDR3 sequence: CASSPLSQGARDEKLFF. CDR3 nucleotides: TGTGCCAGCTCACCACTGTCACAGGGGGCGCGGGATGAAAAACTGTTTTTT.

The rearrangement links TRBV19 to TRBJ2-3, with TRBD2 as a possible D gene (5 bases). Trimming took 10 bases from V and 2 from J, leaving 13 bases between them. CDR1 and CDR2 (germline): LNHDA, SQIVND (reference sequence). This CDR3 contains 13 residues. The CDR3 loop is CATQKDFTDTQYF. The CDR3 DNA sequence: TGTGCCACCCAAAAGGACTTCACAGATACGCAGTATTTT.

This clone is a singleton in its sample. V usage is TRBV5-1 and J usage is TRBJ2-7; 9 bases match TRBD2. Per germline, CDR1 SGHRS and CDR2 YFSETQ. Germline trimming cut 0 bases from V and 3 bases from J; bases unmatched to any gene: 7. The CDR3 sequence is 16 residues long. CDR3 bases: TGCGCCAGCAGCTTGGTCCGGGGGACTAGCTTCTACGAGCAGTACTTC. Translation: CASSLVRGTSFYEQYF.

This sequence joins TRBV9 and TRBJ2-7; TRBD1 agrees at 7 bases. CDR1 SGDLS and CDR2 YYNGEE come from the germline V gene. With V trimmed by 3 bases and J by 3 bases, 9 bases remained unmatched. The CDR3 covers 15 residues. The CDR3 coding sequence is TGTGCCAGCAGCGGGGGCCCGACAGGGAGCTACGAGCAGTACTTC. It is translated as CASSGGPTGSYEQYF.

This clone was picked up one time. The CDR3 loop is CARASGSGDTQYF. CDR3 DNA sequence: TGTGCCAGAGCTAGCGGGAGTGGAGATACGCAGTATTTT. V gene TRBV2 combines with J gene TRBJ2-3, with TRBD2 matching over 10 bases. Germline loops: CDR1 SNHLY, CDR2 FYNNEI. The CDR3 runs to 13 residues. The V gene end was trimmed by 9 bases and the J gene end by 5 bases; junction bases not matched to a gene: 5.

The rearrangement joins TRBV11-2 to TRBJ2-5; 7 bases match TRBD2. V shed 5 bases, J shed 5 bases, and the junction held 5 bases outside the gene matches. Germline V gene sequence: CDR1 SGHAT, CDR2 FQNNGV. This CDR3 is built from 13 residues. CDR3 residues: CASSQGLEETQYF. The CDR3 region has the DNA TGTGCCAGCAGCCAAGGACTAGAGGAGACCCAGTACTTC.

This clone was seen a single time. The chain employs TRBV27 and TRBJ2-1; TRBD2 agrees at 12 bases. Germline trimming cut 7 bases from V and 6 bases from J; bases unmatched to any gene: 7. The CDR3 is 15 amino acids. Germline V CDR1 and CDR2: MNHEY, SMNVEV (reference sequence). CDR3 sequence reads: CASITRTSGTNEQFF. In nucleotides, the CDR3 is TGTGCCAGCATTACGCGGACTAGCGGGACCAATGAGCAGTTCTTC.

The V call is TRBV2, the J call TRBJ1-1, with a possible D match to TRBD1 (5 bases). The CDR3 extends over 14 amino acids. Germline loops: CDR1 SNHLY, CDR2 FYNNEI. The V and J ends lost 2 bases and 11 bases respectively, with 18 bases between them. CDR3 in DNA: TGTGCCAGCAGTGAACAGGGAAGATTGCTGAACGCTTTCTTT. Amino acid sequence: CASSEQGRLLNAFF.

There are a few counts of this clone. The chain is built from TRBV7-9 and TRBJ2-5; TRBD2 might be the D (5 bases). CDR1 is SEHNR and CDR2 is FQNEAQ in the germline V gene (reference sequence). The CDR3 runs to 15 residues. Trimming removed 0 bases at V and 5 bases at J, with 13 bases between. Here the CDR3 DNA reads TGTGCCAGCAGCTTAGCTGCTAGCCCCTGGGAGACCCAGTACTTC. Amino acid sequence: CASSLAASPWETQYF.

The J gene is TRBJ2-3, the V gene TRBV4-3, with TRBD1 matching 10 bases. CDR3 length: 16 residues. CDR1 and CDR2 from the germline V gene are LGHNA and YSLEER. J lost 7 bases, V lost 0 bases, and 7 bases had no gene match. The CDR3 sequence is CASSQDRGQGTHTQYF. The CDR3 DNA sequence: TGCGCCAGCAGCCAAGATCGGGGACAGGGGACACATACGCAGTATTTT.